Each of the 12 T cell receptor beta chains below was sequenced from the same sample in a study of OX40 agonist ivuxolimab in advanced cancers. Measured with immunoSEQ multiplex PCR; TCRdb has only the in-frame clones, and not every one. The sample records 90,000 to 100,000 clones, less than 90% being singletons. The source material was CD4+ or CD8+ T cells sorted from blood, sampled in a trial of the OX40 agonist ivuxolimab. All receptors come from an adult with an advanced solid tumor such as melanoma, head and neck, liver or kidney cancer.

In nucleotides, the CDR3 is TGTGCCATCAGTCAGGGCGTTGGAGATACGCAGTATTTT. Residues: CAISQGVGDTQYF. The chain links TRBV10-3 to TRBJ2-3; TRBD1 might be the D (5 bases). Germline V gives CDR1 ENHRY, CDR2 SYGVKD. Deletions cut 5 bases from V and 5 bases from J, with 11 bases between. The CDR3 runs 13 residues.

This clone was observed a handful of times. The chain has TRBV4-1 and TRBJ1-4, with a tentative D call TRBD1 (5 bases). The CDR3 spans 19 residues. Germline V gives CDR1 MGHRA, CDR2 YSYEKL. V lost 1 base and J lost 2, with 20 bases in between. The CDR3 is CASSQAGRGPLRTNEKLFF. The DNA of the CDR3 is TGCGCCAGCAGCCAAGCCGGTAGGGGACCCCTACGGACTAATGAAAAACTGTTTTTT.

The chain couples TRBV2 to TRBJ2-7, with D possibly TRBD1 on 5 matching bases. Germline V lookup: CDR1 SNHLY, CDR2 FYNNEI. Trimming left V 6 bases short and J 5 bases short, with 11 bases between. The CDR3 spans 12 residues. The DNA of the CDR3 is TGTGCCAGCAGCCCAGGGTCCAACGAGCAGTACTTC. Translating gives CASSPGSNEQYF.

The CDR3 DNA reads TGTGCCAGCATCACGGACAGGGTAGCTGCAGATACGCAGTATTTT. Protein: CASITDRVAADTQYF. The J gene is TRBJ2-3, the V gene TRBV28, with TRBD1 identical over 8 bases. The germline V gene has CDR1 MDHEN and CDR2 SYDVKM. The CDR3 extends over 15 amino acids. V gave up 7 bases and J gave up 4 bases; unmatched junction bases: 10.

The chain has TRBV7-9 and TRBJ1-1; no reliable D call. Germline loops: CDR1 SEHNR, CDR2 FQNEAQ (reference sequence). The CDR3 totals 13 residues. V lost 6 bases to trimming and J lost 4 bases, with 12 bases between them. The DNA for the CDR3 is TGTGCCAGCAGTTCAGGACTGAGCACTGAAGCTTTCTTT. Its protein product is CASSSGLSTEAFF.

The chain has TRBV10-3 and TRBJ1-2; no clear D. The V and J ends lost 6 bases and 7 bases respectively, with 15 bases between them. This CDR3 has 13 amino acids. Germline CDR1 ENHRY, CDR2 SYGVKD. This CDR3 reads CAISSGLEGGYTF. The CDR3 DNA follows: TGTGCCATCAGCTCCGGGTTGGAGGGTGGCTACACCTTC.

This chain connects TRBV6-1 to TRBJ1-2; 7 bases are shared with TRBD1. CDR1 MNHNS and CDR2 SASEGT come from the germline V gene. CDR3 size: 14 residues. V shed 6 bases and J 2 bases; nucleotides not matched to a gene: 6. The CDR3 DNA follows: TGTGCCAGCAGGATTAGCAGGGGGAACTATGGCTACACCTTC. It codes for CASRISRGNYGYTF.

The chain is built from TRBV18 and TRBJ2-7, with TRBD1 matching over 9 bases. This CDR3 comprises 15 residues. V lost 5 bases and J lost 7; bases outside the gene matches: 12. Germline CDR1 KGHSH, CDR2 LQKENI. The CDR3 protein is CASSAWDRVRGEQYV. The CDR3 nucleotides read TGTGCCAGCTCAGCCTGGGACAGGGTCAGAGGGGAGCAGTACGTC.

The CDR3 reads CASSSLLYNEQFF. The CDR3 nucleotides are TGTGCCAGCAGCTCTCTACTCTACAATGAGCAGTTCTTC. The rearrangement joins TRBV7-2 to TRBJ2-1; D is undetermined. The CDR3 is 13 residues long. Germline V gene data show CDR1 as SGHTA and CDR2 as FQGNSA. V was trimmed by 4 bases and J by 3 bases, leaving 7 bases between them.

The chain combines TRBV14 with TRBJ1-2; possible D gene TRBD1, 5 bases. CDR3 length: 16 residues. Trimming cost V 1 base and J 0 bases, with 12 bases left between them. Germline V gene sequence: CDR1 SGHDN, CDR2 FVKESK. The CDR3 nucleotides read TGTGCCAGCAGCCAAGGGCAGGGAAGGACTAACTATGGCTACACCTTC. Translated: CASSQGQGRTNYGYTF.

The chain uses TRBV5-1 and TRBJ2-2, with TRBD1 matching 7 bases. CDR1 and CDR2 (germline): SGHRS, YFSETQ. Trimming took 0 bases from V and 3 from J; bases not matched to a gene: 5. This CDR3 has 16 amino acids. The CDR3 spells CASSLGDREDTGELFF. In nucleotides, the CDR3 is TGCGCCAGCAGCTTGGGAGACAGGGAAGACACCGGGGAGCTGTTTTTT.

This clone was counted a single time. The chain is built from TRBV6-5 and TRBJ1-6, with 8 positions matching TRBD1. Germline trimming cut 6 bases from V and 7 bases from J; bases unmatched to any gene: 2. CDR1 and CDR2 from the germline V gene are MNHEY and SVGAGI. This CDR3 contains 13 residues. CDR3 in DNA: TGTGCCAGCAGCAGACAGGGGAATTCACCCCTCCACTTT. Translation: CASSRQGNSPLHF.